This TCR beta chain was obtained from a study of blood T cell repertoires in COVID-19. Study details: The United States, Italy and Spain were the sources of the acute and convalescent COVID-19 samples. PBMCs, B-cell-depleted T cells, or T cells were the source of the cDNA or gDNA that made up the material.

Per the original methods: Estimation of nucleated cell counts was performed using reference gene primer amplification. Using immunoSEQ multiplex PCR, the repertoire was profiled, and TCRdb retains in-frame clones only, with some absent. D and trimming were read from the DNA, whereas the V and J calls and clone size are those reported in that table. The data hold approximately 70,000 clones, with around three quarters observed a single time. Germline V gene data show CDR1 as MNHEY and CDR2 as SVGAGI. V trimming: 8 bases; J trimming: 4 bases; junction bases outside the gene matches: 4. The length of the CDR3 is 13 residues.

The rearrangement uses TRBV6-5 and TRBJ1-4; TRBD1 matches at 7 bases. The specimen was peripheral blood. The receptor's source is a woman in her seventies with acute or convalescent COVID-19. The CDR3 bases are TGTGCCAGCGCAGGGGGAGGTAATGAAAAACTGTTTTTT. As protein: CASAGGGNEKLFF.